This TCR beta chain was identified during a study of blood T cells in healthy people across ages. To note about this clonotype: What it binds is unknown.

Sample-barcoded 5' priming and a J-beta primer mix drove a second PCR of roughly 7 to 11 cycles. TCRdb redid the calling of the 5' RACE reads with MiXCR, one entry per CDR3 protein. The profile shows hundreds of thousands of distinct CDR3 sequences, 20% to 25% of them singletons. Overall study results and limits: Donor CMV status, an unknown factor, possibly confounded changes in expanded clonotypes. Among T cells, TCR beta diversity per million cells dropped roughly linearly as age rose.

Germline CDR1 is LGHNA and CDR2 is YSLEER. The CDR3 totals 14 residues. Trimming shortened V by 0 bases and J by 5 bases, and 10 bases separated the two germline ends. The TCR originated in an older man in good health. The chain uses TRBV4-3 and TRBJ1-1; D remains unclear. The sequencing input was blood. CDR3 protein: CASSQEHSRTEAFF. Written as DNA, the CDR3 is TGCGCCAGCAGCCAAGAACACAGTCGGACTGAAGCTTTCTTT.